These T cell receptor beta chains were read from a single sample in a study of T-cell reconstitution after alpha-beta-depleted transplantation in children. TCRdb reanalysed the PCR reads using MiXCR and keeps one entry per CDR3 protein. Of around 700,000 distinct CDR3 sequences in the sample, approximately 14% were seen once. This material consisted of PBMCs, taken before TCRalphabeta/CD19-depleted stem cell transplant. The receptor source for this set is a girl aged 2-15 years with congenital amegakaryocytic thrombocytopenia, due to receive a stem cell transplant. The CDR3 runs from the conserved cysteine through the conserved F or W. Each record gives: V gene, D gene, J gene, clone size, CDR3 DNA, CDR3 protein. A D gene is named only where the DNA matches it firmly. Expanded clones are given a class, and other clones once, few, many or no size at all.

V: TRBV3-1
D: -
J: TRBJ2-5
size: few
DNA: TGTGCCAGCAGCCAAAATGACGGTACGGAGACCCAGTACTTC
CDR3: CASSQNDGTETQYF

V: TRBV5-1
D: TRBD1
J: TRBJ1-2
size: many
DNA: TGCGCCAGCAGCCGGGGACAGTCGCAATATGGCTACACCTTC
CDR3: CASSRGQSQYGYTF

V: TRBV10-3
D: TRBD1
J: TRBJ2-5
size: -
DNA: TGTGCCATCAGAGAACAGGGGGCTGGGGAGACCCAGTACTTC
CDR3: CAIREQGAGETQYF

V: TRBV20-1
D: -
J: TRBJ1-2
size: many
DNA: TGCAGTGCTAGAGGAAACAGGGTTGCTGGCTACACCTTC
CDR3: CSARGNRVAGYTF

V: TRBV6-1
D: -
J: TRBJ2-5
size: few
DNA: TGTGCCAGCAGTCAAACGCGGACTTCCCAAGAGACCCAGTACTTC
CDR3: CASSQTRTSQETQYF

V: TRBV6-4
D: -
J: TRBJ1-2
size: few
DNA: TGTGCCAGCAGTGACTCGGGGGCGGCCGTCTCCACTCGAGGCTACACCTTC
CDR3: CASSDSGAAVSTRGYTF

V: TRBV28
D: TRBD1
J: TRBJ1-6
size: few
DNA: TGTGCCAGCAGTCGCACCGGGACAGGTTATAATTCACCCCTCCACTTT
CDR3: CASSRTGTGYNSPLHF

V: TRBV20-1
D: -
J: TRBJ2-1
size: many
DNA: TGCAGTGCCAAGAGGGACGGGAAGAGGAGGAATGAGCAGTTCTTC
CDR3: CSAKRDGKRRNEQFF

V: TRBV29-1
D: -
J: TRBJ2-3
size: many
DNA: TGCAGCGTTGTAGGCCAGCTCACAGATACGCAGTATTTT
CDR3: CSVVGQLTDTQYF

V: TRBV25-1
D: -
J: TRBJ2-1
size: few
DNA: TGTGCCAGCAGTGCCCGGGGAAACCTCTACAATGAGCAGTTCTTC
CDR3: CASSARGNLYNEQFF

V: TRBV20-1
D: TRBD2
J: TRBJ2-7
size: few
DNA: TGCAGTGCTAGAGATCCCGGACTAGCGGGAGGTAACGAGCAGTACTTC
CDR3: CSARDPGLAGGNEQYF

V: TRBV7-2
D: -
J: TRBJ2-7
size: many
DNA: TGTGCCAGCAGCCTGTTTAGCTCCTACGAGCAGTACTTC
CDR3: CASSLFSSYEQYF

V: TRBV10-2
D: -
J: TRBJ2-2
size: many
DNA: TGCGCCAGCAACAGCTACACCGGGGAGCTGTTTTTT
CDR3: CASNSYTGELFF

V: TRBV12-5
D: -
J: TRBJ2-7
size: many
DNA: TGTGCTAGTGGTTTGGAACCGGACAGCACGGAGCAGTACTTC
CDR3: CASGLEPDSTEQYF

V: TRBV20-1
D: -
J: TRBJ2-5
size: few
DNA: TGCAGTGCCCCTCCCAAAGGCCCCCAAGAGACCCAGTACTTC
CDR3: CSAPPKGPQETQYF

V: TRBV5-1
D: -
J: TRBJ2-7
size: -
DNA: TGCGCCAGCAGCTTGGATGGGGCCCCCTACGAGCAGTACTTC
CDR3: CASSLDGAPYEQYF